These 32 T cell receptor beta chains came from one sample sequenced in a study of T cells in Graves' hyperthyroidism and ophthalmopathy. The investigators amplified TCR beta CDR3 regions from RNA transcripts. When the TCR CDR3 underwent first-round RT-PCR, the HTBI primer set was used. Via MiXCR, TCRdb re-called the multiplex PCR reads, giving one row per CDR3 protein. The sample contains about 570,000 distinct CDR3 sequences, 46% of which appear only once. Sequencing was done on a sample of peripheral blood or thyroid tissue (not recorded which). These receptor sequences come from an adult woman with Graves' disease, either hyperthyroidism or ophthalmopathy (not recorded which).

The rearrangement joins TRBV7-2 to TRBJ2-7; TRBD1 matches 10 bases. V shed 6 bases and J 7 bases; nucleotides not matched to a gene: 6. CDR3 length equals 13 residues. Looked up from germline, CDR1 is SGHTA and CDR2 is FQGNSA. The CDR3 bases are TGTGCCAGCAGATGGACAGGGGGTCGTGAGCAGTACTTC. This gives the protein CASRWTGGREQYF.

The chain links TRBV2 to TRBJ1-5; possible D gene TRBD1, 5 bases. V lost 5 bases to trimming and J lost 0 bases, with 20 bases between them. This CDR3 comprises 18 residues. Germline V lookup: CDR1 SNHLY, CDR2 FYNNEI. CDR3 region: CASSFPTRGGYSNQPQHF. For the CDR3, the DNA is TGTGCCAGCAGTTTCCCCACCCGGGGCGGTTATAGCAATCAGCCCCAGCATTTT.

In this sample, this clonotype turned up many times. This chain joins TRBV6-5 and TRBJ2-5; a possible D gene is TRBD2 (6 bases). V gave up 8 bases and J gave up 5 bases, with 18 bases separating them. The CDR3 has 14 amino acids. CDR1 and CDR2 (germline): MNHEY, SVGAGI. The CDR3 nucleotides are TGTGCCAGCGCCCACGGGGGAGCGAGGGAGACCCAGTACTTC. It encodes CASAHGGARETQYF.

This chain uses TRBV2 with TRBJ1-1; D is unresolved. CDR1 and CDR2 (germline): SNHLY, FYNNEI. The CDR3 runs to 12 residues. The germline V and J ends were trimmed by 8 bases and 0 bases, with 7 bases remaining between them. Here the CDR3 DNA reads TGTGCCAGCGCCAGGCTGAACACTGAAGCTTTCTTT. Its protein product is CASARLNTEAFF.

The V and J genes are TRBV28 and TRBJ2-5; 14 bases line up with TRBD2. The V gene end was trimmed by 3 bases and the J gene end by 2 bases; junction bases not matched to a gene: 8. Germline CDR1 is MDHEN and CDR2 is SYDVKM. This CDR3 is built from 18 residues. The CDR3, as DNA: TGTGCCAGCAGTTTGACTAGCGGGAGGGCCTTGAAGCAAGAGACCCAGTACTTC. Translated: CASSLTSGRALKQETQYF. Combining the CDR3 with reference TRBV28 and TRBJ2-5 gives the whole variable domain DVKVTQSSRYLVKRTGEKVFLECVQDMDHENMFWYRQDPGLGLRLIYFSYDVKMKEKGDIPEGYSVSREKKERFSLILESASTNQTSMYLCASSLTSGRALKQETQYFGPGTRLLVL.

Of note for this clonotype: Compared with germline, one end of the junction differs, possibly owing to a read error. V is TRBV5-1 and J is TRBJ2-7; D is unresolved. Germline assignment: CDR1 SGHRS and CDR2 YFSETQ. The length of the CDR3 is 15 residues. CDR3 loop: CASSLGVTSAYEPYF. CDR3 sequence (DNA): TGCGCCAGCAGCTTGGGTGTAACCTCGGCCTACGAGCCGTACTTC.

This chain joins TRBV4-1 and TRBJ1-3, with D unresolved. This CDR3 is 14 amino acids long. The V end lost 4 bases, the J end lost 3 bases, and 10 bases lay between the germline ends. Germline V lookup: CDR1 MGHRA, CDR2 YSYEKL. Here the CDR3 reads CASSLSAFGNTIYF. CDR3 nucleotide sequence: TGCGCCAGCAGCCTCTCAGCGTTTGGAAACACCATATATTTT.

This clonotype was detected once. This chain joins TRBV15 and TRBJ2-7, with D maybe TRBD1 (6 bases). The CDR3 is made up of 13 amino acids. Germline CDR1 and CDR2: LNHNV and YYDKDF (reference sequence). Trimming left V 8 bases short and J 3 bases short, with 14 bases between. CDR3 region: CATQGGGGYEQYF. The CDR3, as DNA: TGTGCCACCCAAGGGGGTGGAGGCTACGAGCAGTACTTC.

This clonotype was counted ten times or more. The chain carries TRBV6-6 and TRBJ1-6; TRBD1 agrees at 7 bases. There are 15 residues in the CDR3. CDR1 MNHNY and CDR2 SVGAGI come from the germline V gene (reference sequence). Germline trimming cut 3 bases from V and 8 bases from J; bases unmatched to any gene: 7. CDR3 nucleotides: TGTGCCAGCAGTTATGAGGGACAGTTACATTCACCCCTCCACTTT. It translates to CASSYEGQLHSPLHF.

The chain links TRBV7-2 to TRBJ2-2, with D perhaps TRBD2 (5 bases). The germline V and J ends were trimmed by 0 bases and 5 bases, with 10 bases remaining between them. Germline lookup yields CDR1 SGHTA and CDR2 FQGNSA. The CDR3 has 15 residues. CDR3 bases: TGTGCCAGCAGCTTAGCGGGAGTAATGACCGGGGAGCTGTTTTTT. Translated, it gives CASSLAGVMTGELFF.

This clonotype was counted ten times or more. This chain links TRBV7-2 with TRBJ2-7; tentatively, D is TRBD2 (5 bases). V was cut by 2 bases and J by 6 bases, with 14 bases left in between. Germline CDR1 and CDR2: SGHTA and FQGNSA. The CDR3 runs 14 residues. CDR3 in DNA: TGTGCCAGCAGCTTACTGGGTGTAGCGAGCGAGCAGTACTTC. Its protein is CASSLLGVASEQYF.

This clonotype has just a few counts. The chain couples TRBV20-1 to TRBJ2-2; 8 bases map to TRBD2. This CDR3 contains 15 residues. The junction had 5 bases not matched to a gene; V was cut back by 5 bases and J by 0 bases. Germline V gene data show CDR1 as DFQATT and CDR2 as SNEGSKA (reference sequence). CDR3 in amino acids: CSARTREANTGELFF. The CDR3 DNA sequence: TGCAGTGCTCGAACGCGGGAGGCGAACACCGGGGAGCTGTTTTTT.

The V call is TRBV7-9, the J call TRBJ1-1; 7 bases agree with TRBD1. Germline lookup yields CDR1 SEHNR and CDR2 FQNEAQ (reference sequence). The CDR3 loop spans 13 amino acids. The V and J ends lost 0 bases and 11 bases, in that order; junction bases with no gene match: 6. The CDR3 DNA follows: TGTGCCAGCAGCTTAGCGACAGGGAGGGGGGCTTTCTTT. This encodes CASSLATGRGAFF. The full variable domain, its missing parts supplied by reference TRBV7-9 and TRBJ1-1, is DTGVSQNPRHKITKRGQNVTFRCDPISEHNRLYWYRQTLGQGPEFLTYFQNEAQLEKSRLLSDRFSAERPKGSFSTLEIQRTEQGDSAMYLCASSLATGRGAFFGQGTRLTVV.

At least ten counts were recorded for this clonotype. The J gene is TRBJ2-1, the V gene TRBV11-2; D call uncertain. Germline V gene data show CDR1 as SGHAT and CDR2 as FQNNGV. The CDR3 sequence is 16 residues long. V was shortened by 5 bases and J by 2 bases, with 16 bases between the two germline ends. CDR3 amino acids: CASSLRVAGPYNEQFF. The DNA for the CDR3 is TGTGCCAGCAGCCTACGGGTCGCCGGGCCCTACAATGAGCAGTTCTTC.

The V and J genes are TRBV20-1 and TRBJ1-2, with D possibly TRBD1 on 5 matching bases. There are 13 residues in the CDR3. The V end was cut by 5 bases, the J end by 4 bases, with 14 bases between. Germline values: CDR1 DFQATT, CDR2 SNEGSKA (reference sequence). The CDR3 here is CSASTGRGYGYTF. For the CDR3, the DNA is TGCAGTGCTTCGACGGGACGGGGCTATGGCTACACCTTC.

Comment on this clonotype: In this CDR3 the conserved last residue, phenylalanine or tryptophan, is missing, so a read error is likely. No DNA is shown, since the ends of the CDR3 on it are uncertain; the CDR3 is the one TCRdb lists. The chain has TRBV5-1 and TRBJ2-5. The CDR3 is made up of 8 amino acids, end residues included. Germline CDR1 and CDR2: SGHRS and YFSETQ. The CDR3: CASSFSDI.

This rearrangement joins TRBV13 to TRBJ1-2; tentatively, D is TRBD1 (5 bases). Per germline, CDR1 PRHDT and CDR2 FYEKMQ (reference sequence). Trimming cost V 8 bases and J 4 bases, with 11 bases left between them. The CDR3 has 12 amino acids. The CDR3 protein is CASRRGSYGYTF. Written as DNA, the CDR3 is TGTGCCAGCCGGCGGGGGAGCTATGGCTACACCTTC.

The V gene is TRBV7-8, the J gene TRBJ1-2; a possible D gene is TRBD1 (5 bases). CDR1 and CDR2 from the germline V gene are SGHVS and FQNEAQ. The CDR3 is 16 amino acids. Trimming took 1 base from V and 6 from J, leaving 18 bases between them. The CDR3 spells CASSLVGAMNTDGYTF. The CDR3 DNA sequence: TGTGCCAGCAGCTTAGTTGGGGCCATGAACACTGATGGCTACACCTTC.

This clonotype was seen many times. The chain joins TRBV11-2 to TRBJ1-2; TRBD1 agrees at 7 bases. This CDR3 is 16 amino acids long. The germline V gene has CDR1 SGHAT and CDR2 FQNNGV. The ends lost 2 bases at V and 2 bases at J; junction bases unmatched: 8. This CDR3 is CASSLNSGTVNYGYTF. CDR3 bases: TGTGCCAGCAGCTTAAACTCCGGGACAGTAAACTATGGCTACACCTTC.

This chain connects TRBV24-1 to TRBJ2-7, with TRBD2 matching over 8 bases. The trim removed 5 bases at V and 7 bases at J, leaving 12 bases unmatched. The germline CDR1 and CDR2 sequences are KGHDR and SFDVKD. CDR3 length: 15 amino acids. Here the CDR3 reads CATSVFTSGYNEQYF. DNA for the CDR3: TGTGCCACCAGTGTTTTCACTAGCGGCTACAATGAGCAGTACTTC.

This clonotype was recorded a few times. The chain uses TRBV28 and TRBJ1-1; D may be TRBD1 (5 bases). The V end was cut by 5 bases, the J end by 0 bases, with 13 bases between. The CDR3 loop spans 15 amino acids. CDR1 MDHEN and CDR2 SYDVKM come from the germline V gene. This CDR3 reads CASSPSGGMNTEAFF. In nucleotides, the CDR3 is TGTGCCAGCAGTCCCAGTGGGGGGATGAACACTGAAGCTTTCTTT.

This clonotype has a count of ten or more. The CDR3 nucleotides read TGCGCCAGCAGCTTGTCTGTACAGTCCGAGCAGTACTTC. Its protein is CASSLSVQSEQYF. The chain recombines TRBV5-1 with TRBJ2-7; D uncertain. Trimming shortened V by 1 base and J by 6 bases, and 11 bases separated the two germline ends. There are 13 residues in the CDR3. From germline, CDR1 is SGHRS and CDR2 YFSETQ.

This chain uses TRBV28 with TRBJ1-5; D not certain. This CDR3 has 14 residues. Germline CDR1 and CDR2: MDHEN and SYDVKM. The V and J ends lost 6 bases and 4 bases respectively, with 13 bases between them. The DNA of the CDR3 is TGTGCCAGCAGAAAACCGGTAGGGAATCAGCCCCAGCATTTT. Translated, it gives CASRKPVGNQPQHF.

The V gene is TRBV9, the J gene TRBJ1-5; unclear D gene. Germline V gene data show CDR1 as SGDLS and CDR2 as YYNGEE. This CDR3 comprises 14 residues. The V end was cut by 4 bases, the J end by 6 bases, with 14 bases between. CDR3: CASSKALQSQPQHF. Here the CDR3 DNA reads TGTGCCAGCAGCAAAGCCTTACAGAGTCAGCCCCAGCATTTT.

This rearrangement joins TRBV7-2 to TRBJ1-4; the D gene is possibly TRBD1 (5 bases). The CDR3 consists of 14 residues. Trimming stripped 2 bases from V and 10 bases from J, with 14 bases between. The germline V gene encodes CDR1 SGHTA and CDR2 FQGNSA. The DNA of the CDR3 is TGTGCCAGCAGCTTACGGCAGGGAGGTGGAAAACTGTTTTTT. This translates into CASSLRQGGGKLFF.

The chain is built from TRBV7-3 and TRBJ1-1, with D perhaps TRBD1 (5 bases). CDR1 and CDR2 (germline): SGHTA, FQGTGA. This CDR3 is 15 amino acids long. With 3 bases removed from V and 7 bases from J, the gap between germline ends came to 18 bases. For the CDR3, the DNA is TGTGCCAGCAGCTTGTCGGGGGGGAGTATGGGTGAAGCTTTCTTT. It yields the protein CASSLSGGSMGEAFF.

This clonotype was recorded a few times. The gene calls are TRBV29-1 and TRBJ2-5; tentative D call: TRBD1 (5 bases). Looked up from germline, CDR1 is SQVTM and CDR2 is ANQGSEA. The CDR3 has 12 residues. V lost 6 bases and J lost 4, with 12 bases in between. The CDR3 DNA reads as TGCAGCGTCGTCGACAGCAGAGAGACCCAGTACTTC. Translated, it gives CSVVDSRETQYF.

This clonotype has a count of ten or more. The chain employs TRBV6-6 and TRBJ2-7; D possibly uses TRBD1 or TRBD2 (6 bases each). Germline values: CDR1 MNHNY, CDR2 SVGAGI (reference sequence). V shed 5 bases and J shed 7 bases, with 21 bases lying between them. CDR3 length: 15 residues. The CDR3 nucleotides are TGTGCCAGCAGTGGAGGGGGAGACTCGGCGTATGAGCAGTACTTC. It specifies CASSGGGDSAYEQYF.

This clonotype was seen a few times. This chain uses TRBV5-1 with TRBJ1-3; no clear D. Trimming stripped 5 bases from V and 0 bases from J, with 6 bases between. The CDR3 runs to 13 residues. Germline lookup yields CDR1 SGHRS and CDR2 YFSETQ. Written as DNA, the CDR3 is TGCGCCAGCAGTACTAACTCTGGAAACACCATATATTTT. As protein: CASSTNSGNTIYF. Supplemented by reference TRBV5-1 and TRBJ1-3, the full variable domain reads KAGVTQTPRYLIKTRGQQVTLSCSPISGHRSVSWYQQTPGQGLQFLFEYFSETQRNKGNFPGRFSGRQFSNSRSEMNVSTLELGDSALYLCASSTNSGNTIYFGEGSWLTVV.

A word on this clonotype: Given a much more abundant clone one base away, this may be a read error. V gene TRBV5-1 combines with J gene TRBJ2-7; TRBD1 is a possible D gene (6 bases). This CDR3 has 14 amino acids. The germline V and J ends were trimmed by 2 bases and 5 bases, with 14 bases remaining between them. From germline, CDR1 is SGHRS and CDR2 YFSETQ. CDR3 loop: CASSLGIPGDEQYF. DNA of the CDR3: TGCGCCAGCAGCTTAGGGATTCCAGGGGACGAGCAGTACTTC.

The rearrangement uses TRBV7-9 and TRBJ2-3, with no clear D. V was shortened by 6 bases and J by 6 bases, with 10 bases between the two germline ends. Looked up from germline, CDR1 is SEHNR and CDR2 is FQNEAQ (reference sequence). This CDR3 has 12 amino acids. CDR3 sequence reads: CASSPAEDTQYF. The CDR3 nucleotides read TGTGCCAGCAGTCCCGCCGAGGATACGCAGTATTTT.

The chain employs TRBV14 and TRBJ2-5; tentative D call: TRBD1 (5 bases). CDR1 and CDR2 from the germline V gene are SGHDN and FVKESK. Between the trimmed V and J ends, which lost 0 bases and 9 bases, there was a span of 11 bases. This CDR3 is 13 amino acids long. The CDR3 spells CASSQDFIGAQYF. In DNA, the CDR3 is TGTGCCAGCAGCCAAGATTTTATAGGGGCCCAGTACTTC.